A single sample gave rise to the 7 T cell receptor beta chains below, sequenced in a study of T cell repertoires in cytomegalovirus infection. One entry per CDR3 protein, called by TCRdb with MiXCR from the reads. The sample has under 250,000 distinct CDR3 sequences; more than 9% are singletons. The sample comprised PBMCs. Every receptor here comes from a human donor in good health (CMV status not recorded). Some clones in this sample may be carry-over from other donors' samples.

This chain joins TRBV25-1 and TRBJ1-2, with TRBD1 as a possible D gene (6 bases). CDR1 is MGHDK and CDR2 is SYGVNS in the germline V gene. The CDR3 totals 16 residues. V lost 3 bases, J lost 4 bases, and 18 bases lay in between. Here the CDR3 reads CASSDGGGRKTYGYTF. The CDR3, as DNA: TGTGCCAGCAGTGATGGTGGGGGGCGCAAAACCTATGGCTACACCTTC.

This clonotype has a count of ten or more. CDR3 DNA: TGCGCCAGCACCAGCGGGACCGACACCGGGGAGCTGTTTTTT. As protein: CASTSGTDTGELFF. The J gene is TRBJ2-2, the V gene TRBV10-2; the match to TRBD2 covers 7 bases. After removal of 7 bases from V and 3 bases from J, the junction contained 5 bases not matched to a gene. CDR1 is WSHSY and CDR2 is SAAADI in the germline V gene. The CDR3 consists of 14 residues.

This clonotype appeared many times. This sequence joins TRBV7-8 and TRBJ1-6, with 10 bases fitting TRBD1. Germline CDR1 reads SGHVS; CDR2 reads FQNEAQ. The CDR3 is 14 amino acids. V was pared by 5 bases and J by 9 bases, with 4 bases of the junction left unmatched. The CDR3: CASSHDRGLSPLHF. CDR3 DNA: TGTGCCAGCAGCCACGACAGGGGGCTTTCACCCCTCCACTTT. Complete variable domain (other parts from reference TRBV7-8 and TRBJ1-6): GAGVSQSPRYKVAKRGQDVALRCDPISGHVSLFWYQQALGQGPEFLTYFQNEAQLDKSGLPSDRFFAERPEGSVSTLKIQRTQQEDSAVYLCASSHDRGLSPLHFGNGTRLTVT.

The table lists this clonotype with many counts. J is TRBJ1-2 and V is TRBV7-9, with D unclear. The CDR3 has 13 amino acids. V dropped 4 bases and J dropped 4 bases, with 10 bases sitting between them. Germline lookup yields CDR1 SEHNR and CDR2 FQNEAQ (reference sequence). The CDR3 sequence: CASSSVSVYGYTF. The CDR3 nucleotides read TGTGCCAGCAGCTCTGTATCGGTCTATGGCTACACCTTC. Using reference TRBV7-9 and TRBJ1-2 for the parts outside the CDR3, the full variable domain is DTGVSQNPRHKITKRGQNVTFRCDPISEHNRLYWYRQTLGQGPEFLTYFQNEAQLEKSRLLSDRFSAERPKGSFSTLEIQRTEQGDSAMYLCASSSVSVYGYTFGSGTRLTVV.

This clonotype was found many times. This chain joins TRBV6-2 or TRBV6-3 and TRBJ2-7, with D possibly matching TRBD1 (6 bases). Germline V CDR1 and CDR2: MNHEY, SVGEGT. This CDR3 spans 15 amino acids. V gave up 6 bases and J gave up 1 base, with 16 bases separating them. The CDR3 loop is CASRLDSVRSYEQYF. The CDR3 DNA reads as TGTGCCAGCAGGTTGGACAGTGTTCGGTCCTACGAGCAGTACTTC.

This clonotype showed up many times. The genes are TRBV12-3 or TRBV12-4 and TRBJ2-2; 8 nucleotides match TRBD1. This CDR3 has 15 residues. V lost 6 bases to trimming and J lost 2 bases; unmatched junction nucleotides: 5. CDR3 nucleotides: TGTGCCAGCAGGCCAGGGGGCGCAAACACCGGGGAGCTGTTTTTT. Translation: CASRPGGANTGELFF.

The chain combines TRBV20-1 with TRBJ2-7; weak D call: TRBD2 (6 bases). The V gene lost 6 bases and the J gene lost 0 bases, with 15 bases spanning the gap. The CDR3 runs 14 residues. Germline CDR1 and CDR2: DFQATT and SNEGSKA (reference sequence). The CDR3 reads CSARSGRGSYEQYF. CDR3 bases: TGCAGTGCCCGGAGCGGGCGAGGCTCCTACGAGCAGTACTTC.